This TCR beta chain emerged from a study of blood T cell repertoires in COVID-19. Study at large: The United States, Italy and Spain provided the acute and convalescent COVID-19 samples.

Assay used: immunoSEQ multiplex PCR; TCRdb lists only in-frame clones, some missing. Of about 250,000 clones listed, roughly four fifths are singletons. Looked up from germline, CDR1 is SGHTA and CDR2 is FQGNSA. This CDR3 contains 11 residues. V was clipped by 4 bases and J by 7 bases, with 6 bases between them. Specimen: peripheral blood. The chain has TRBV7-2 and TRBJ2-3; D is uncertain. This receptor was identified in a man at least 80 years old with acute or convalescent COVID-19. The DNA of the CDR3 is TGTGCCAGCAGCTCTTCGTATACGCAGTATTTT. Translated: CASSSSYTQYF.